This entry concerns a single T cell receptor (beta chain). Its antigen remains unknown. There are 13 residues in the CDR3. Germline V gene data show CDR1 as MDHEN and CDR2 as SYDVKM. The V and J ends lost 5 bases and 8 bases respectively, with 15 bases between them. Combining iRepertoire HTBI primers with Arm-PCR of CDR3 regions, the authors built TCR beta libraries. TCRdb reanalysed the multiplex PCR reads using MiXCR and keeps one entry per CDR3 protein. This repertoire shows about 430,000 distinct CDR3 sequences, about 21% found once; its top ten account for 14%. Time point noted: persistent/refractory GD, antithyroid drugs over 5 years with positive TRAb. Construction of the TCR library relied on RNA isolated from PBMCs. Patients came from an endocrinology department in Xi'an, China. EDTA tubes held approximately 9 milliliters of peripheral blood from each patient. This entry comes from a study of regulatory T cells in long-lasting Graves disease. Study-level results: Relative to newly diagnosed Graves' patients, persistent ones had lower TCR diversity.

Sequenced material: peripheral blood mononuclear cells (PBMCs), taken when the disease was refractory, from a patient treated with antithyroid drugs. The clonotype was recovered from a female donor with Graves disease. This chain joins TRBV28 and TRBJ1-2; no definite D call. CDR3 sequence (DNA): TGTGCCAGCAGTCTCTCAAGGCCTCGAGGCTACACCTTC. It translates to CASSLSRPRGYTF.